This TCR beta chain was sequenced during a study of T-cell reconstitution after alpha-beta-depleted transplantation in children. Unique molecular identifiers were incorporated into the prepared TCRbeta library. TCRdb passed the PCR reads through MiXCR, listing each CDR3 protein once. This table has hundreds of thousands of distinct CDR3 sequences, around a sixth appearing once. The sample holds many counts of this clonotype. Trimming pared 0 bases from V and 3 bases from J, leaving 13 bases between. The CDR3 totals 16 residues. CDR1 and CDR2 from the germline V gene are KGHDR and SFDVKD. The TCR originated in a human donor who donated a stem cell graft to a child with acute myeloid leukemia. This chain uses TRBV24-1 with TRBJ2-5; D is uncertain. The sequencing used PBMCs from the stem cell graft donor, collected from the stem cell graft. The CDR3 sequence: CATSDLGDSFKETQYF. The CDR3 nucleotides are TGTGCCACCAGTGATTTGGGCGACTCATTCAAAGAGACCCAGTACTTC.